This entry concerns a single T cell receptor beta chain. What it recognizes is unknown. This sample was taken from a study of shared clonotypes between healthy human individuals. Using roughly 200 ng DNA, about 30,000 T cell genomes, the sorted-subset replicate PCRs were run. The assay was immunoSEQ multiplex PCR, and TCRdb's table has in-frame clones only and misses some. Of about 2.4 million clones in the sample, roughly 93% were seen once. Germline V lookup: CDR1 SGHRS, CDR2 YFSETQ. V lost 1 base and J 7 bases, leaving 11 bases between the germline ends. There are 13 residues in the CDR3. Study-wide findings and caveats: It was anticipated that sequencing depth would influence how many clonotypes donors shared.

The rearrangement links TRBV5-1 to TRBJ2-5; D could derive from TRBD1 or TRBD2 (5 bases each). The sequencing sample was made of naive CD4+ T cells from PBMCs. As to subset: CD45RA+ positively selected. The TCR comes from a young man in good health. Some clones in this sample may be carry-over from other donors' samples. The CDR3 bases are TGCGCCAGCAGCTTGCGGGACCTCCCGACCCAGTACTTC. Amino acid sequence: CASSLRDLPTQYF.